Shown below are 6 T cell receptor beta chains from a single sample sequenced in a study of blood T cell repertoires in COVID-19 (TCRdb year 2020). The protocol used for the library was the immunoSEQ multiplex PCR assay. TCRdb retrieved this table from immuneACCESS and kept in-frame rearrangements only. Not all clones are present; in checked studies, unresolved V genes account for under half, and no reason is known for the remainder. In all, the sample holds about 59,000 clones, and approximately 78% of those were seen once. The biggest ten clones account for roughly 13% of the sample. Specimen: peripheral blood. The receptor set was obtained from a man older than 75 with acute or convalescent COVID-19.

Here the CDR3 reads CASSLEGTGGTDTQYF. CDR3 sequence (DNA): TGTGCCAGCAGCTTGGAAGGGACAGGGGGCACAGATACGCAGTATTTT. J is TRBJ2-3 and V is TRBV5-8; 10 nucleotides line up with TRBD1. V trimming: 0 bases; J trimming: 1 base; junction bases outside the gene matches: 2. Germline-derived CDR1 and CDR2 are SGHTS and YDEGEE. This CDR3 is 16 amino acids long.

The chain joins TRBV29-1 to TRBJ2-3; D is unresolved. Germline CDR1 SQVTM, CDR2 ANQGSEA. With 4 bases removed from V and 1 base from J, the gap between germline ends came to 6 bases. The CDR3 has 12 residues. CDR3 sequence reads: CSVGRGTDTQYF. CDR3 in DNA: TGCAGCGTTGGACGGGGCACAGATACGCAGTATTTT.

This rearrangement joins TRBV10-3 to TRBJ1-5; TRBD1 is a possible D gene (5 bases). The CDR3 is 14 amino acids. Trimming pared 4 bases from V and 6 bases from J, leaving 13 bases between. Per germline, CDR1 ENHRY and CDR2 SYGVKD. The CDR3 reads CAISVDRIGQPQHF. The CDR3, as DNA: TGTGCCATCAGTGTAGACAGAATAGGTCAGCCCCAGCATTTT.

The chain is built from TRBV11-2 and TRBJ2-3; no firm D call. The CDR3 spans 12 residues. CDR1 and CDR2 (germline): SGHAT, FQNNGV. V lost 6 bases, J lost 7 bases, and 11 bases lay in between. CDR3 bases: TGTGCCAGCAGTCTTTCCCAGTATACGCAGTATTTT. Translating gives CASSLSQYTQYF.

The V gene is TRBV28, the J gene TRBJ2-1, with D maybe TRBD1 (5 bases). This CDR3 is 12 amino acids long. Trimming took off 6 bases at V and 5 bases at J, with 8 bases between the two ends. Germline V gene lookup returns CDR1 MDHEN and CDR2 SYDVKM. CDR3 sequence reads: CASRVGDNEQFF. The CDR3 DNA is TGTGCCAGCAGGGTAGGGGACAATGAGCAGTTCTTC.

V is TRBV4-1 and J is TRBJ2-1, with D perhaps matching TRBD1 (6 bases). V was pared by 4 bases and J by 2 bases, with 18 bases between. The CDR3 contains 17 residues. Germline loops: CDR1 MGHRA, CDR2 YSYEKL. CDR3 DNA sequence: TGCGCCAGCAGCCCAGACGGACAGTTTTTCCCCTACAATGAGCAGTTCTTC. Encoded protein: CASSPDGQFFPYNEQFF.